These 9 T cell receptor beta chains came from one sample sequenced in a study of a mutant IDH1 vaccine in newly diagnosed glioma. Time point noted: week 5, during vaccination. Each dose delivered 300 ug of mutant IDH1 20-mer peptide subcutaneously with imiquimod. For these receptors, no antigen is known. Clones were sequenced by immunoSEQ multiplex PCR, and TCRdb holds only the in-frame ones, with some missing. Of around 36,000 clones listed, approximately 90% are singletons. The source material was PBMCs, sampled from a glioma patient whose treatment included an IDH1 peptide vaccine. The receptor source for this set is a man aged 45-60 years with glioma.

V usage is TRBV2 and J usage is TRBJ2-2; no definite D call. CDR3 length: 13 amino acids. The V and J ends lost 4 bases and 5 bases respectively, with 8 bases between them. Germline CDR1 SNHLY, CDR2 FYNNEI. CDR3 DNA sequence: TGTGCCAGCAGTGTGGAAAGGACCGGGGAGCTGTTTTTT. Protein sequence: CASSVERTGELFF.

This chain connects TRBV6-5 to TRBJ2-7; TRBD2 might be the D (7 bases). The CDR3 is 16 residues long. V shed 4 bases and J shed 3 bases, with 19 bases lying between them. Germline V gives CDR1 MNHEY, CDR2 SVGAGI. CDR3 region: CASSWGGQGKDYEQYF. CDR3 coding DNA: TGTGCCAGCAGTTGGGGGGGTCAGGGGAAGGACTACGAGCAGTACTTC.

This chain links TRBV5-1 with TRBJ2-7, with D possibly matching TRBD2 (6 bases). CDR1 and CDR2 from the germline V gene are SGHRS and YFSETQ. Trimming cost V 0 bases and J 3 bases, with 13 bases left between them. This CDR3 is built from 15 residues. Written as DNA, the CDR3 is TGCGCCAGCAGCTTGGAAGTGTTGGGGGGCTACGAGCAGTACTTC. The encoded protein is CASSLEVLGGYEQYF.

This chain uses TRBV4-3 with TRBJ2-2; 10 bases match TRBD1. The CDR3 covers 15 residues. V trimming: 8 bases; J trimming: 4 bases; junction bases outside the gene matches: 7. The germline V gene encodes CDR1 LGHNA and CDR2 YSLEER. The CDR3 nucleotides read TGCGCCAGCGGGCCGGGACAGGGGACCACCGGGGAGCTGTTTTTT. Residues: CASGPGQGTTGELFF.

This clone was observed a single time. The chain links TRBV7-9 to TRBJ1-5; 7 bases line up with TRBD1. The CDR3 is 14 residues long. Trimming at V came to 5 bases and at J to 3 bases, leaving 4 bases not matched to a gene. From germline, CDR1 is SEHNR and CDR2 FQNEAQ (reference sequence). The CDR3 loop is CASSTGAPNQPQHF. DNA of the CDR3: TGTGCCAGCAGCACAGGGGCTCCCAATCAGCCCCAGCATTTT.

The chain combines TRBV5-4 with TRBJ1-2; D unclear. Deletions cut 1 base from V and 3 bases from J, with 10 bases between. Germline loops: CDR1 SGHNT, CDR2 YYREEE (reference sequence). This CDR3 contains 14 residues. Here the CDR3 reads CASSLHSNYYGYTF. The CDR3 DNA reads TGTGCCAGCAGCTTGCACAGCAACTACTATGGCTACACCTTC.

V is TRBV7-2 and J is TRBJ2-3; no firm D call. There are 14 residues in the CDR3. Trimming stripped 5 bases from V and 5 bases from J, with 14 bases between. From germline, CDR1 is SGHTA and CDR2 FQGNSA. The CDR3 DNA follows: TGTGCCAGCAGCCTAGGGCCGTTGGTAGATACGCAGTATTTT. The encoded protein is CASSLGPLVDTQYF.

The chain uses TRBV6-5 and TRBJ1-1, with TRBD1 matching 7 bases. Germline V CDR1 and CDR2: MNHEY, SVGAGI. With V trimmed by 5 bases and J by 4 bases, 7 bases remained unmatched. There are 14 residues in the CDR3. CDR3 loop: CASSLDRARTEAFF. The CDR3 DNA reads TGTGCCAGCAGTCTAGACAGGGCCCGCACTGAAGCTTTCTTT.

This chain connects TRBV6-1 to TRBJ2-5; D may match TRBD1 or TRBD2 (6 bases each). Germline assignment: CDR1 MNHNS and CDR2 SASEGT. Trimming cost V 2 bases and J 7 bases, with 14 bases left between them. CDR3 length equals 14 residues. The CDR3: CASSESWGARTQYF. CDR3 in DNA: TGTGCCAGCAGTGAATCTTGGGGGGCGCGGACCCAGTACTTC.